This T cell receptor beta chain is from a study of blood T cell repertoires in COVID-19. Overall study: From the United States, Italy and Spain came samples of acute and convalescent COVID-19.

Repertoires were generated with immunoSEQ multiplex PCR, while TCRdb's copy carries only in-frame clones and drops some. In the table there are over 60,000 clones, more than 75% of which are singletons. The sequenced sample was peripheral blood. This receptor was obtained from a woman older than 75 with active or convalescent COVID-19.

The CDR3 loop reads CASSYSSGNTGELFF. The CDR3 nucleotides are TGTGCCAGCAGTTACTCTAGCGGCAACACCGGGGAGCTGTTTTTT. The genes are TRBV6-5 and TRBJ2-2, with D perhaps TRBD2 (6 bases). CDR1 MNHEY and CDR2 SVGAGI come from the germline V gene. The V end was cut by 0 bases, the J end by 2 bases, with 7 bases between. The CDR3 sequence is 15 residues long.